This T cell receptor (beta chain) was identified in a study of cytomegalovirus exposure and HLA in healthy donors. The table came from immunoSEQ multiplex PCR; TCRdb's copy has only in-frame clones and leaves some out. The data hold hundreds of thousands of clones, with approximately 90% observed a single time. Between the trimmed V and J ends, which lost 7 bases and 6 bases, there was a span of 9 bases. The germline V gene encodes CDR1 SNHLY and CDR2 FYNNEI. This CDR3 comprises 12 residues. The sequencing input was PBMCs. The chain uses TRBV2 and TRBJ2-2; no clear D gene. The receptor comes from a woman aged 18-29 years in good health and CMV-seronegative. The CDR3, as DNA: TGTGCCAGCACCCGGGTGGCCGGGGAGCTGTTTTTT. Translation: CASTRVAGELFF.